This T cell receptor (beta chain) was profiled in a study of technical replicates of blood from a few donors. Only in-frame clones appear in the TCRdb table, and some are missing; sequencing was by immunoSEQ multiplex PCR. The sample holds about 73,000 clones, 93% seen once. CDR1 SGHDT and CDR2 YYEEEE come from the germline V gene. Unmatched junction bases numbered 5, after V lost 3 bases and J lost 5 bases. This CDR3 region has 15 residues. The sequence was obtained from a human donor in good health. The chain combines TRBV5-6 with TRBJ2-1, with 10 bases lining up with TRBD2. The sample comprised T cells isolated from PBMCs. CDR3 residues: CASSYKRGGNNEQFF. The CDR3 DNA reads TGTGCCAGCAGCTACAAGCGGGGGGGAAACAATGAGCAGTTCTTC.